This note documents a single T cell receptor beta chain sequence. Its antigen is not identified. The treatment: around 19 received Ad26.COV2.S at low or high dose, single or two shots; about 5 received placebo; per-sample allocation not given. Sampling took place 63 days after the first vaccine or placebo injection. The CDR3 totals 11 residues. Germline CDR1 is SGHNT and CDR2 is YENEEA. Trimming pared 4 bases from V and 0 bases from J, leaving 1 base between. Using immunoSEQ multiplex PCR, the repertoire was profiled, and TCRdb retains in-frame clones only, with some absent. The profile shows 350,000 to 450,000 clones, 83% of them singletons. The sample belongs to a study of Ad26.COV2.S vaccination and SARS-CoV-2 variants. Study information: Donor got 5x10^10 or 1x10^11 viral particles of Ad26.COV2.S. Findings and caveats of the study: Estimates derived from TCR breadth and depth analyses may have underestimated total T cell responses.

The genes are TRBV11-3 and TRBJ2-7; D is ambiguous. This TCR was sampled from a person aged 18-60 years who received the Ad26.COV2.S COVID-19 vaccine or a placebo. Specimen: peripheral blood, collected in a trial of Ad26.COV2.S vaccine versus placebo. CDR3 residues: CASSSSYEQYF. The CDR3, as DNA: TGTGCCAGCAGCTCCTCCTACGAGCAGTACTTC. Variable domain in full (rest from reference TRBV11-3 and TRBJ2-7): EAGVVQSPRYKIIEKKQPVAFWCNPISGHNTLYWYLQNLGQGPELLIRYENEEAVDDSQLPKDRFSAERLKGVDSTLKIQPAELGDSAVYLCASSSSYEQYFGPGTRLTVT.